Presented here are 23 T cell receptor beta chains from one specimen sequenced in a study of regulatory T cells in long-lasting Graves disease (dated by TCRdb to the early 2020s). Libraries were made using multiplex PCR. Sequenced using an Illumina HiSeq 4000. CDR3 regions were amplified by Arm-PCR with iRepertoire HTBI primers to construct TCR beta libraries. The raw public reads went through TCRdb reprocessing: fastp at Q25, MiXCR clone calling, in-frame beta chains kept. For every CDR3 protein sequence, its rows merge into one entry that carries the most common genes and DNA. The sample has more than 400,000 distinct CDR3 sequences on record, roughly 15% of them singletons. The ten largest clones capture around 10% of the sample. The intended sense of this specimen's time point label: newly diagnosed GD, antithyroid drugs for less than 3 months. For both TCR sequencing and RNA sequencing, RNA was extracted from PBMCs using TRIzol.

This sample was shared with a second study, whose subject was T cells in Graves' hyperthyroidism and ophthalmopathy.

The sample consisted of peripheral blood mononuclear cells (PBMCs), taken at new diagnosis, from a patient treated with antithyroid drugs. The receptor set was obtained from a woman in her 30s with Graves disease. Donor details come from another sample of the same person, matched by shared clones.

In its sample, this clonotype was seen many times. The chain combines TRBV7-9 with TRBJ2-7, with D possibly being TRBD1 (6 bases). The germline CDR1 and CDR2 sequences are SEHNR and FQNEAQ (reference sequence). V was shortened by 1 base and J by 2 bases, with 9 bases between the two germline ends. The CDR3 length is 14 residues. CDR3 residues: CASSLDGTPYEQYF. Here the CDR3 DNA reads TGTGCCAGCAGCTTAGATGGGACACCCTACGAGCAGTACTTC.

The chain couples TRBV29-1 to TRBJ2-3, with D perhaps matching TRBD1 (6 bases). Germline assignment: CDR1 SQVTM and CDR2 ANQGSEA. V was shortened by 7 bases and J by 6 bases, with 14 bases between the two germline ends. This CDR3 comprises 12 residues. The CDR3 nucleotides read TGCAGCGCCGCTCCAGGGGAGGATACGCAGTATTTT. It is translated as CSAAPGEDTQYF.

This clonotype was detected ten times or more. The genes are TRBV11-2 and TRBJ2-7; weak D call: TRBD1 (5 bases). The germline gives CDR1 SGHAT, CDR2 FQNNGV. The germline V and J ends were trimmed by 10 bases and 2 bases, with 12 bases remaining between them. CDR3 length: 12 residues. The DNA of the CDR3 is TGTGCCACCCAAGTAGGGGCCTACGAGCAGTACTTC. It specifies CATQVGAYEQYF. The full variable domain, with the rest looked up from reference TRBV11-2 and TRBJ2-7, is EAGVAQSPRYKIIEKRQSVAFWCNPISGHATLYWYQQILGQGPKLLIQFQNNGVVDDSQLPKDRFSAERLKGVDSTLKIQPAKLEDSAVYLCATQVGAYEQYFGPGTRLTVT.

Worth noting for this clonotype: A read error may explain this, as a much larger clone is one base away. The chain carries TRBV13 and TRBJ1-1, with a weak D call TRBD1 (5 bases). CDR1 PRHDT and CDR2 FYEKMQ come from the germline V gene (reference sequence). CDR3 length: 13 amino acids. The CDR3 DNA reads TGTGCCAGCAGCTTAGACGGGGGAACTGAAGCTCTCTTT. Amino acid sequence: CASSLDGGTEALF.

The rearrangement links TRBV4-2 to TRBJ2-2; 7 bases line up with TRBD1. Germline lookup yields CDR1 LGHNA and CDR2 YNFKEQ. The CDR3 contains 17 residues. V shed 2 bases and J 4 bases; nucleotides not matched to a gene: 10. The CDR3 coding sequence is TGTGCCAGCAGCCAACCCTCCGGGACAGCCTTCACCGGGGAGCTGTTTTTT. Translating gives CASSQPSGTAFTGELFF.

This clonotype appeared many times. This chain joins TRBV18 and TRBJ1-6, with D hard to call. Germline CDR1 KGHSH, CDR2 LQKENI. This CDR3 spans 13 amino acids. The V end was cut by 6 bases, the J end by 5 bases, with 8 bases between. CDR3 region: CASSPMDNSPLHF. The CDR3 nucleotides are TGTGCCAGCTCCCCGATGGATAATTCACCCCTCCACTTT. The full variable domain, with the rest looked up from reference TRBV18 and TRBJ1-6, is NAGVMQNPRHLVRRRGQEARLRCSPMKGHSHVYWYRQLPEEGLKFMVYLQKENIIDESGMPKERFSAEFPKEGPSILRIQQVVRGDSAAYFCASSPMDNSPLHFGNGTRLTVT.

This clonotype has only a few counts. The V and J genes are TRBV10-1 and TRBJ1-3; a possible D gene is TRBD1 (6 bases). The CDR3 has 13 residues. Trimming shortened V by 6 bases and J by 2 bases, and 8 bases separated the two germline ends. Looked up from germline, CDR1 is WNHNN and CDR2 is SYGVQD (reference sequence). The CDR3 spells CASRAGAGNTIYF. The CDR3 bases are TGCGCCAGCAGGGCAGGGGCTGGAAACACCATATATTTT.

Turning to this clonotype: A junction boundary mismatches the germline segment, possibly from a read error. This CDR3 reads CASSFGELAEQCF. CDR3 DNA sequence: TGTGCCAGCAGCTTTGGGGAATTGGCCGAGCAGTGCTTC. This chain joins TRBV7-6 and TRBJ2-7; D is uncertain. The germline V gene has CDR1 SGHVS and CDR2 FNYEAQ. The CDR3 consists of 13 residues.

This clonotype was seen many times. The V gene is TRBV5-1, the J gene TRBJ2-2, with 7 bases that match TRBD1. Trimming took 1 base from V and 3 from J; bases not matched to a gene: 6. This CDR3 comprises 16 residues. Germline V lookup: CDR1 SGHRS, CDR2 YFSETQ. The CDR3 loop reads CASSLRTGDYTGELFF. As DNA, the CDR3 is TGCGCCAGCAGCTTGAGGACAGGAGATTACACCGGGGAGCTGTTTTTT.

The sample holds one count of this clonotype. This clone may be a read error of a much larger clone one base away. The chain links TRBV18 to TRBJ1-4, with 10 bases identical to TRBD1. The germline gives CDR1 KGHSH, CDR2 LQKENI. The CDR3 contains 14 residues. With 6 bases clipped from V and 14 bases from J, the junction kept 12 bases outside the gene matches. CDR3 nucleotides: TGTGCCAGCTCGTCCGGGACAGGGGCCGATTTGCTGTTTTTT. Protein sequence: CASSSGTGADLLFF.

The chain joins TRBV24-1 to TRBJ2-3, with D perhaps given as TRBD1 or TRBD2 (5 bases each). The germline V gene encodes CDR1 KGHDR and CDR2 SFDVKD. Trimming removed 0 bases from V and 7 bases from J, with 13 bases in between. The CDR3 consists of 15 residues. The CDR3 nucleotides read TGTGCCACCAGTGATTTGACTAGGGACGATTATACGCAGTATTTT. Translated, it gives CATSDLTRDDYTQYF.

The chain is built from TRBV28 and TRBJ1-5; TRBD1 aligns across 7 bases. V was clipped by 5 bases and J by 0 bases; unmatched bases: 4. The CDR3 loop spans 15 amino acids. The germline gives CDR1 MDHEN, CDR2 SYDVKM. The CDR3 DNA is TGTGCCAGCAGTCGACAGGGTGGTAGCAATCAGCCCCAGCATTTT. Amino acids: CASSRQGGSNQPQHF.

This clonotype was recorded at least ten times. Here the CDR3 DNA reads TGTGCCAGCAGCCAAGTGGGTTTCGCTACCTTC. As protein: CASSQVGFATF. The V call is TRBV3-1, the J call TRBJ1-2; D uncertain. Deletions cut 1 base from V and 14 bases from J, with 11 bases between. CDR1 and CDR2 (germline): LGHDT, YNNKEL (reference sequence). The CDR3 totals 11 residues.

This clonotype has ten or more counts. The V call is TRBV6-2 or TRBV6-3, the J call TRBJ2-1; D gene uncertain. The germline gives CDR1 MNHEY, CDR2 SVGEGT. The CDR3 loop spans 11 amino acids. V was pared by 4 bases and J by 5 bases, with 3 bases between. The chain's CDR3 is CASSFHNEQFF. Written as DNA, the CDR3 is TGTGCCAGCAGTTTCCACAATGAGCAGTTCTTC.

This clonotype was observed a handful of times. The chain couples TRBV7-3 to TRBJ2-2, with 11 bases aligning to TRBD2. V shed 4 bases and J 6 bases; nucleotides not matched to a gene: 28. Germline CDR1 SGHTA, CDR2 FQGTGA. The CDR3 is 23 residues long. The CDR3 is CASSSPGPPLAGVGGGPSGELFF. The DNA of the CDR3 is TGTGCCAGCAGCTCCCCGGGGCCCCCACTAGCGGGAGTTGGAGGAGGTCCTTCCGGGGAGCTGTTTTTT.

Many counts were recorded for this clonotype. The V call is TRBV7-9, the J call TRBJ2-3; the D gene is possibly TRBD2 (5 bases). The length of the CDR3 is 14 residues. Germline V gene sequence: CDR1 SEHNR, CDR2 FQNEAQ (reference sequence). The germline V and J ends were trimmed by 7 bases and 4 bases, with 15 bases remaining between them. CDR3 protein: CASNQLVEADTQYF. CDR3 nucleotides: TGTGCCAGCAACCAACTAGTTGAGGCAGATACGCAGTATTTT.

Many counts were recorded for this clonotype. The rearrangement links TRBV11-2 to TRBJ1-1; 9 bases line up with TRBD1. Germline V CDR1 and CDR2: SGHAT, FQNNGV. The trim removed 5 bases at V and 5 bases at J, leaving 3 bases unmatched. The CDR3 is 13 amino acids. DNA for the CDR3: TGTGCCAGCAGCGATGACAGGGGGACTGAAGCTTTCTTT. This codes for CASSDDRGTEAFF.

This clonotype has a count of ten or more. The chain carries TRBV6-5 and TRBJ2-3; perhaps TRBD2 as D (6 bases). The germline V gene encodes CDR1 MNHEY and CDR2 SVGAGI. The CDR3 length is 17 residues. V was trimmed by 2 bases and J by 0 bases, leaving 15 bases between them. The CDR3 spells CASSYLAGRPSTDTQYF. The CDR3 nucleotides are TGTGCCAGCAGTTACCTGGCGGGAAGACCTAGCACAGATACGCAGTATTTT.

This clonotype has ten or more counts. This chain links TRBV3-1 with TRBJ1-1, with D uncertain. In germline, CDR1 is LGHDT, CDR2 YNNKEL (reference sequence). The CDR3 is 13 amino acids. V gave up 5 bases and J gave up 4 bases, with 11 bases separating them. The CDR3 protein is CASSSNPRTEAFF. The CDR3 DNA is TGTGCCAGCAGCTCAAACCCACGCACTGAAGCTTTCTTT.

This clonotype was recorded many times. The chain combines TRBV28 with TRBJ1-5; D is perhaps TRBD1 (6 bases). CDR1 is MDHEN and CDR2 is SYDVKM in the germline V gene. The CDR3 is 13 amino acids. V was trimmed by 7 bases and J by 11 bases, leaving 18 bases between them. The CDR3 loop is CASTLGGFGSQHF. CDR3 nucleotide sequence: TGTGCCAGCACCTTAGGGGGATTTGGGTCCCAGCATTTT.

The chain has TRBV29-1 and TRBJ1-4, with D possibly matching TRBD1 (5 bases). The germline V and J ends were trimmed by 4 bases and 7 bases, with 16 bases remaining between them. Germline V gene data show CDR1 as SQVTM and CDR2 as ANQGSEA. CDR3 length: 14 amino acids. This CDR3 reads CSVGGQGLGEKLFF. CDR3 in DNA: TGCAGCGTTGGTGGGCAGGGTTTGGGTGAAAAACTGTTTTTT.

Ten or more counts support this clonotype. The chain combines TRBV7-2 with TRBJ1-2, with TRBD1 matching over 12 bases. The CDR3 loop spans 16 amino acids. Losses at the gene ends were 5 bases for V and 8 bases for J; bases not matched to a gene: 12. The V gene's germline CDR1 is SGHTA and CDR2 FQGNSA. The CDR3 loop reads CASSSNPGQGARGYTF. CDR3 DNA: TGTGCCAGCAGCAGCAACCCGGGACAGGGGGCGCGGGGCTACACCTTC.

This clonotype was found many times. The rearrangement links TRBV2 to TRBJ2-1; D call uncertain. Germline-derived CDR1 and CDR2 are SNHLY and FYNNEI. CDR3 size: 15 residues. V lost 2 bases and J lost 0, with 8 bases in between. CDR3 in amino acids: CASSERQSSYNEQFF. The CDR3 DNA follows: TGTGCCAGCAGTGAAAGGCAAAGCTCCTACAATGAGCAGTTCTTC. The full variable domain, rest sourced from reference TRBV2 and TRBJ2-1, is EPEVTQTPSHQVTQMGQEVILRCVPISNHLYFYWYRQILGQKVEFLVSFYNNEISEKSEIFDDQFSVERPDGSNFTLKIRSTKLEDSAMYFCASSERQSSYNEQFFGPGTRLTVL.